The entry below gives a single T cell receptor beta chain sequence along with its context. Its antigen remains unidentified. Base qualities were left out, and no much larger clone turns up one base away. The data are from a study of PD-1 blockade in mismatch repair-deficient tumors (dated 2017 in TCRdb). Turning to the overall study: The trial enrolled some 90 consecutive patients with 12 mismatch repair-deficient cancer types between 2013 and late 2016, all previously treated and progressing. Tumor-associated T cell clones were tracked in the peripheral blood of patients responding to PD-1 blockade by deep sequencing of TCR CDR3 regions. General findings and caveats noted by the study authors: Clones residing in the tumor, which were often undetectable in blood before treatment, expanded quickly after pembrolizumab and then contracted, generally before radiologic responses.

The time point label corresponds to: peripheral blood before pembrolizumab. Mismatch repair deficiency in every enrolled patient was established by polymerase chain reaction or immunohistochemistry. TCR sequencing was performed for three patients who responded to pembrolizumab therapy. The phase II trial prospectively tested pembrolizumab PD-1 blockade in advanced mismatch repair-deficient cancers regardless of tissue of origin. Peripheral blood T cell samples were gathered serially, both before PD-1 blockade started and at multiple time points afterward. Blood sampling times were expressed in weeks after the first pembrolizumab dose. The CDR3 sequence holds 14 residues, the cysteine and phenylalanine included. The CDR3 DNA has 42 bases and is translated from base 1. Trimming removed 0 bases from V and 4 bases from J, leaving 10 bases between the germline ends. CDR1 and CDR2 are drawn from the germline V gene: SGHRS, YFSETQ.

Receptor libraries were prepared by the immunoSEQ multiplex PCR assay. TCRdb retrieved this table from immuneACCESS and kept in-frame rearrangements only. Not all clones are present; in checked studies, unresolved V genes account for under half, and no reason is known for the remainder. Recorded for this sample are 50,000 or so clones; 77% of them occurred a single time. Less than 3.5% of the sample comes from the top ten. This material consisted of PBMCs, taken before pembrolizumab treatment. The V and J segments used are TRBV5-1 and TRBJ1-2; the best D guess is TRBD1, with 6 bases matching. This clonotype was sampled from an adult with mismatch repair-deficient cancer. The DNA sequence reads TGCGCCAGCAGCTTGGTGGGGGGCCCCTATGGCTACACCTTC. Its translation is CASSLVGGPYGYTF. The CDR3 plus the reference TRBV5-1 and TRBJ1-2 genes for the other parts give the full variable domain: KAGVTQTPRYLIKTRGQQVTLSCSPISGHRSVSWYQQTPGQGLQFLFEYFSETQRNKGNFPGRFSGRQFSNSRSEMNVSTLELGDSALYLCASSLVGGPYGYTFGSGTRLTVV.